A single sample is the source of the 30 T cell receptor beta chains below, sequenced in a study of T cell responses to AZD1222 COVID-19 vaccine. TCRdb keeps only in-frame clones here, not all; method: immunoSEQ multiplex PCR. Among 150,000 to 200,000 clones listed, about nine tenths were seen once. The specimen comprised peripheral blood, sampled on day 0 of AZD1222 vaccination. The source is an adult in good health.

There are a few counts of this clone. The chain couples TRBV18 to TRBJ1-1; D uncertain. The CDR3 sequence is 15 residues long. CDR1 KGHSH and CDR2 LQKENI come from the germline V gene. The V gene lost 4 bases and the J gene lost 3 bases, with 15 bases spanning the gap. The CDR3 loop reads CASSLSAPGDTEAFF. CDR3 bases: TGTGCCAGCTCACTCAGTGCCCCTGGGGACACTGAAGCTTTCTTT.

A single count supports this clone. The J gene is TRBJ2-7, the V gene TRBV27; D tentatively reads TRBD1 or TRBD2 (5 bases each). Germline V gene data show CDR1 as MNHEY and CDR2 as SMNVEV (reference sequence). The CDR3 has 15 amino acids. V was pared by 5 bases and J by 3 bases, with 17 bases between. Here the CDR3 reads CASSLHRDGFYEQYF. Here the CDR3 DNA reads TGTGCCAGCAGTCTCCACCGGGACGGATTCTACGAGCAGTACTTC.

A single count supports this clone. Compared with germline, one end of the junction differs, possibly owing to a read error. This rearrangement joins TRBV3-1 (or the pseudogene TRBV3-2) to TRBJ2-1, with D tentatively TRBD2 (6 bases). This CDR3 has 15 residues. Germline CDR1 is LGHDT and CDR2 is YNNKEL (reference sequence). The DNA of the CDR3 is TGTGCCAGCAGCCAAGGGTTAATGTCGGGACTCCAACCGCTCTTC. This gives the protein CASSQGLMSGLQPLF.

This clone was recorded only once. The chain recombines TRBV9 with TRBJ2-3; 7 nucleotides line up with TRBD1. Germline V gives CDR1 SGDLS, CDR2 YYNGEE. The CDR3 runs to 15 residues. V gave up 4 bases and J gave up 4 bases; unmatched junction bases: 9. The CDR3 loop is CASSPRTGVADTQYF. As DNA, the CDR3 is TGTGCCAGCAGCCCACGGACAGGCGTAGCAGATACGCAGTATTTT.

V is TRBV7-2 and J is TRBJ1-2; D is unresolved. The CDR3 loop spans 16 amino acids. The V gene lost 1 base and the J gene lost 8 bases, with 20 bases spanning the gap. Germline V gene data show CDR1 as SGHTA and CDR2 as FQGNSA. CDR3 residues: CASSLVLGSRSGGYTF. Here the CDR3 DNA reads TGTGCCAGCAGCTTAGTTTTGGGCAGCCGATCGGGGGGCTACACCTTC.

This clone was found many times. This CDR3 is CASSEDTYNEQFF. CDR3 nucleotide sequence: TGTGCCAGCAGTGAGGACACCTACAATGAGCAGTTCTTC. This chain joins TRBV6-4 and TRBJ2-1; D may be TRBD1 (5 bases). This CDR3 has 13 amino acids. CDR1 MRHNA and CDR2 SNTAGT come from the germline V gene. Trimming shortened V by 3 bases and J by 2 bases, and 5 bases separated the two germline ends.

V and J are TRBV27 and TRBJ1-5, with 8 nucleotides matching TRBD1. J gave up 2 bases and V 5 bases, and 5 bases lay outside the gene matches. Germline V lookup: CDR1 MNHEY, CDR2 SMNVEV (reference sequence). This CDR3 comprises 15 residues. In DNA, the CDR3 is TGTGCCAGCAGTCCTTCGACAGGGGGCAATCAGCCCCAGCATTTT. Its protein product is CASSPSTGGNQPQHF.

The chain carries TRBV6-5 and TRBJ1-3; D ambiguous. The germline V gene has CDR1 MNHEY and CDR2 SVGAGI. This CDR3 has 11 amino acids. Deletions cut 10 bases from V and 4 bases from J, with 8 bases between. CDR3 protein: CATVGGNTIYF. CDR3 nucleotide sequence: TGTGCCACTGTGGGGGGAAACACCATATATTTT.

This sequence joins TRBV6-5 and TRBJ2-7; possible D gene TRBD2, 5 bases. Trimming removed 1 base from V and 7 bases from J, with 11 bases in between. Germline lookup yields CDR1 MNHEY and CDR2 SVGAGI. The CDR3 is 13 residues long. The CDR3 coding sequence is TGTGCCAGCAGTTACTTCCGGGGTGAGGAGCAGTACTTC. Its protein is CASSYFRGEEQYF.

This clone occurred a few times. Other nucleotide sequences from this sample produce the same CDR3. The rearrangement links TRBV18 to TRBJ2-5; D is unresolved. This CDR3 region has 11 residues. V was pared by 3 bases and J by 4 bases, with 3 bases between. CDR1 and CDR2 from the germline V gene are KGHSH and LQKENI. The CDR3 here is CASSPGETQYF. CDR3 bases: TGTGCCAGCTCACCTGGAGAGACCCAGTACTTC.

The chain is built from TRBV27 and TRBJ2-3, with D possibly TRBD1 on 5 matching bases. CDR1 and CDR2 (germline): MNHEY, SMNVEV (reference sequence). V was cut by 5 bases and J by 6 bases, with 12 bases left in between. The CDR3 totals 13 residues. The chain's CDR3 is CASSGQGSDTQYF. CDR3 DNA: TGTGCCAGCAGTGGGCAGGGTAGCGATACGCAGTATTTT.

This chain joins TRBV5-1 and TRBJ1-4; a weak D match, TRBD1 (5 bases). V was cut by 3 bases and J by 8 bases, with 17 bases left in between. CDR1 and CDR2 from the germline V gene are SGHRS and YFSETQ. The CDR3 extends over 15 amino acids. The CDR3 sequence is CASSSAGTRVEKLFF. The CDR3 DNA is TGCGCCAGCAGCTCGGCCGGGACCCGGGTAGAAAAACTGTTTTTT.

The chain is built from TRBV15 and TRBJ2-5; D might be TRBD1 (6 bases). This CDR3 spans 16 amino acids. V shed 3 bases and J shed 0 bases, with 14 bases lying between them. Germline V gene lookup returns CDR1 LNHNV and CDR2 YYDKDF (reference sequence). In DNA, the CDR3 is TGTGCCACCAGCAGCCCACAGGGAGAATACCAAGAGACCCAGTACTTC. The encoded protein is CATSSPQGEYQETQYF.

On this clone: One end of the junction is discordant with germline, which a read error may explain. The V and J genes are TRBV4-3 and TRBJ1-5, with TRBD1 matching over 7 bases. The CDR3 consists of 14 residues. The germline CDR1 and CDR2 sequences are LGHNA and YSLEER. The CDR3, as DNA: TGCGCCAGCAGTCAAGGGGGCGGCTCCGGGCCCCAGCATTTT. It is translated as CASSQGGGSGPQHF.

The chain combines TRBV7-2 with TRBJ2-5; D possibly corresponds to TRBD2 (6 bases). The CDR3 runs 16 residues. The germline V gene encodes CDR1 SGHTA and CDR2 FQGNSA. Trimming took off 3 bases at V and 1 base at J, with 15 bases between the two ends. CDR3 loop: CASSLAGSSIQETQYF. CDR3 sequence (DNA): TGTGCCAGCAGCTTGGCCGGGAGCTCAATCCAAGAGACCCAGTACTTC.

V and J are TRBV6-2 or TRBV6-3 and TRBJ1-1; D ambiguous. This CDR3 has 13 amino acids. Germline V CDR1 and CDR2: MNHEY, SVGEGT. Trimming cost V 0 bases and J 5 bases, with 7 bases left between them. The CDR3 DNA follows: TGTGCCAGCAGTTACTCCGGCAGAACTGAAGCTTTCTTT. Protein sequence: CASSYSGRTEAFF.

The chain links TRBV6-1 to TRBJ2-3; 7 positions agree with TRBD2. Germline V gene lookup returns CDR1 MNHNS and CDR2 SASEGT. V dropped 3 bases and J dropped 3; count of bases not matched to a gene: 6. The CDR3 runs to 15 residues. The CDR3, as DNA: TGTGCCAGCAGTGAGGGGGGGGTTAGTACAGATACGCAGTATTTT. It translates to CASSEGGVSTDTQYF.

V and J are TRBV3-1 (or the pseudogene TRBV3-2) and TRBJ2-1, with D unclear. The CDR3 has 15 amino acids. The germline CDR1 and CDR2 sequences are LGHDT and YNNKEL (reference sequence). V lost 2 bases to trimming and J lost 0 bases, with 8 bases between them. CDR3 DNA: TGTGCCAGCAGCCAAAACTCCATCTCCTACAATGAGCAGTTCTTC. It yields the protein CASSQNSISYNEQFF.

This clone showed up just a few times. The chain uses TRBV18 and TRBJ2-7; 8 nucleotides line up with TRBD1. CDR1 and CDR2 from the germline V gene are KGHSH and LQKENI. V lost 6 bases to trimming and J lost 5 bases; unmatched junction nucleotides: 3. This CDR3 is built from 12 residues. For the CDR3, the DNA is TGTGCCAGCTCCATGGACAGGGACGAGCAGTACTTC. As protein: CASSMDRDEQYF.

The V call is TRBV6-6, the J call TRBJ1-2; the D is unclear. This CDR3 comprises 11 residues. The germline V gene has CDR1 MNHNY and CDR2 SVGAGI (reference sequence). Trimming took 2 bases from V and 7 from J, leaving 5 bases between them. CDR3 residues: CASSYVSGYTF. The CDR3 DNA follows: TGTGCCAGCAGTTACGTCTCTGGCTACACCTTC.

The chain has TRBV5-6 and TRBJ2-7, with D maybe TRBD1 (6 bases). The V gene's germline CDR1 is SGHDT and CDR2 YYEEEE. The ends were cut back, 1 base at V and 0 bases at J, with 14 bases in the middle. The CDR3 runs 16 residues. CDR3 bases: TGTGCCAGCAGCTTGCAGGGGAGACGGGACTCCTACGAGCAGTACTTC. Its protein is CASSLQGRRDSYEQYF.

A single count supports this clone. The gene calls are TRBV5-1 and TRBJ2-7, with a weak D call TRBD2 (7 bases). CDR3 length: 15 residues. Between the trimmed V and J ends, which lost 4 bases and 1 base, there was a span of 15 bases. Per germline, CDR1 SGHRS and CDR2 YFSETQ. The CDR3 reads CASSPGGGGSYEQYF. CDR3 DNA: TGCGCCAGCAGCCCCGGCGGGGGCGGTTCCTACGAGCAGTACTTC.

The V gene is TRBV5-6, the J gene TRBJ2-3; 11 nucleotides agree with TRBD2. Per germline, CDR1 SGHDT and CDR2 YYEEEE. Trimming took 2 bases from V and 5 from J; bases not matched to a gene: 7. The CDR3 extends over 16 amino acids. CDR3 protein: CASSLSISGRVDTQYF. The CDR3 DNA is TGTGCCAGCAGCTTAAGTATTAGCGGGAGGGTAGATACGCAGTATTTT.

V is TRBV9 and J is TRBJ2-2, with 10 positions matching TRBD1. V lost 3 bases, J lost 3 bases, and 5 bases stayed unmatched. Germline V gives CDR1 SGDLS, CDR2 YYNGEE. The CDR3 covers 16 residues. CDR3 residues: CASSAPGTGDTGELFF. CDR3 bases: TGTGCCAGCAGCGCCCCTGGGACAGGGGACACCGGGGAGCTGTTTTTT.

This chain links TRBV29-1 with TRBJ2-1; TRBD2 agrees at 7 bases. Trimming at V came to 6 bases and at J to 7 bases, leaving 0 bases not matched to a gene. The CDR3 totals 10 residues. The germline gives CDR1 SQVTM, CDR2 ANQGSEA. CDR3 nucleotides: TGCAGCGTGGGAGGGAATGAGCAGTTCTTC. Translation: CSVGGNEQFF.

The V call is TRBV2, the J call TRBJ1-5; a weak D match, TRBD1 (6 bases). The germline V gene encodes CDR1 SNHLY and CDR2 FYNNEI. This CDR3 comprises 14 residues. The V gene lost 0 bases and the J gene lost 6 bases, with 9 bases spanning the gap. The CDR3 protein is CASSEANRVQPQHF. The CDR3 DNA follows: TGTGCCAGCAGTGAAGCCAACAGGGTTCAGCCCCAGCATTTT.

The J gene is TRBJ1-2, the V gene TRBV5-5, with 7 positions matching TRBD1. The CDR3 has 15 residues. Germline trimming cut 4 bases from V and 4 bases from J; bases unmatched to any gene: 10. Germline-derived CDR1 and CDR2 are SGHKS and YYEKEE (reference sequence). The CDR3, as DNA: TGTGCCAGCAGCCTCTCGGCAGGGGGAATCTATGGCTACACCTTC. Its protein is CASSLSAGGIYGYTF.

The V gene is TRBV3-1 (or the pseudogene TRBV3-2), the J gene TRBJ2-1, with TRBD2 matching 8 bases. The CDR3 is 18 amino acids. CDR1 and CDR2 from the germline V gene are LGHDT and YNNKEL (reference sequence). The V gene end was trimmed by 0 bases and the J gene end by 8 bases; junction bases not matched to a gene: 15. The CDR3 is CASSQDRAGATPFYEQFF. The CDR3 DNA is TGTGCCAGCAGCCAAGATCGAGCGGGGGCTACCCCCTTCTATGAGCAGTTCTTC.

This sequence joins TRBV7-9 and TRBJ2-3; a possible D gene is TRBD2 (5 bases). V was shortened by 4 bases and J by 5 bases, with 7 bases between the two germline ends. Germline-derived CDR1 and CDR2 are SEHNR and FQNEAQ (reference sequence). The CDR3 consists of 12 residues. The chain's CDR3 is CASSSEGDTQYF. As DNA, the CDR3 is TGTGCCAGCAGCTCCGAGGGAGATACGCAGTATTTT.

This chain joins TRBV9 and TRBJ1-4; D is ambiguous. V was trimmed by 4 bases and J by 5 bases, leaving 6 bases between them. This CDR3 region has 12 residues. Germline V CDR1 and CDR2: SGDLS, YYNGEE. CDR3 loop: CASSPKNEKLFF. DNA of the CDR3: TGTGCCAGCAGCCCAAAAAATGAAAAACTGTTTTTT. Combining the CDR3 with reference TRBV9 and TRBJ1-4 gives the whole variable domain DSGVTQTPKHLITATGQRVTLRCSPRSGDLSVYWYQQSLDQGLQFLIQYYNGEERAKGNILERFSAQQFPDLHSELNLSSLELGDSALYFCASSPKNEKLFFGSGTQLSVL.